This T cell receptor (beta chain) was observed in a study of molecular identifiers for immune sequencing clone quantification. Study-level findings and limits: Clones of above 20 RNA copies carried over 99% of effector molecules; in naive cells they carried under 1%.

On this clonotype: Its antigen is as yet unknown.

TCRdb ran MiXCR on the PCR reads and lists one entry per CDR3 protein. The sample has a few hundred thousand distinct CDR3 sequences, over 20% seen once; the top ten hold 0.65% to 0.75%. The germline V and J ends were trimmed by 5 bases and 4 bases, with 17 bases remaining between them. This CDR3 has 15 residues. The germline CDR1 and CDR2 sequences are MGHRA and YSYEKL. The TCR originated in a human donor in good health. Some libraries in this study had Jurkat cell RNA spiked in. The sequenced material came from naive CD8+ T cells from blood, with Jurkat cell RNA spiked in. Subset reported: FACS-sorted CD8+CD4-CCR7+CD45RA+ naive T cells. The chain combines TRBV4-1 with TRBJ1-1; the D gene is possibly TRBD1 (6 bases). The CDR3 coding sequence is TGCGCCAGCAGCTACGACCTCAGGGGTGGCACTGAAGCTTTCTTT. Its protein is CASSYDLRGGTEAFF.